This TCR beta chain was profiled in a study of T cells in localized non-small cell lung cancer. Study outcomes and limitations: Paired adjacent lung recovered a median roughly 54 of the top 100 tumor clones.

This clone was observed a single time. Its target is unknown. Profiling relied on immunoSEQ multiplex PCR, and the TCRdb table lists in-frame clones only, not all of them. The data hold 70,000 or so clones, with less than 85% observed a single time. This clonotype originated in a female donor over 55 with stage I lung adenocarcinoma. This sample comprised peripheral blood, obtained before any cancer treatment.

CDR3 sequence (DNA): TGTGCCAGCAGCTTACGGACAGCAGAGACCCAGTACTTC. Translated, it gives CASSLRTAETQYF. The chain links TRBV7-9 to TRBJ2-7, with D maybe TRBD1 (6 bases). The J call could be wrong; TRBJ2-5 is a better fit for the DNA end. The CDR3 covers 13 residues. Germline V gives CDR1 SEHNR, CDR2 FQNEAQ (reference sequence).